This is a list of T cell receptor beta chains from one sample in a study of T cells in tumors after PD-1 blockade. Profiling relied on immunoSEQ multiplex PCR, and the TCRdb table lists in-frame clones only, not all of them. The sample has roughly 50,000 clones, 65% to 85% seen once. The starting material was PBMCs, obtained before anti-PD-1 treatment. These TCRs come from a human donor with basal cell carcinoma. The CDR3 runs from the conserved cysteine through the conserved F or W. A D gene is named only where the DNA matches it firmly. Size is stated for part of the rows, as once, few or many counts, or as a class when the clone is expanded.

>16|TRBV7-9|NA|TRBD2|TRBJ2-5
CASSPKPGLAEETQYF
TGTGCCAGCAGCCCTAAGCCGGGACTAGCGGAAGAGACCCAGTACTTC
>15|TRBV5-1|NA|TRBD2|TRBJ2-3
CASSEGTSGIDTQYF
TGCGCCAGCAGCGAAGGGACTAGCGGAATAGATACGCAGTATTTT
>16|TRBV7-8|NA|TRBD1|TRBJ2-7
CASSSRDRGIAHEQYF
TGTGCCAGCAGCTCCCGGGACAGGGGAATTGCCCACGAGCAGTACTTC
>14|TRBV5-6|NA|TRBD1|TRBJ2-4
CASSLDRGGSLQYF
TGTGCCAGCAGTCTGGACAGGGGCGGGAGTCTTCAGTACTTC
>15|TRBV27|NA|TRBD2|TRBJ2-5
CASRSSGRSQETQYF
TGTGCCAGCAGGTCTAGCGGGCGGTCACAAGAGACCCAGTACTTC
>10|TRBV20-1|once|TRBD2|TRBJ2-1
CRVGGDEQFF
TGCAGGGTGGGAGGGGATGAGCAGTTCTTC
>15|TRBV28|NA|TRBD1|TRBJ2-5
CASSPPGQSWVTQYF
TGTGCCAGCAGTCCCCCGGGACAGTCCTGGGTGACCCAGTACTTC
>15|TRBV7-2|NA|TRBD1|TRBJ1-6
CASSSDRGYNSPLHF
TGTGCCAGCAGCTCGGACAGGGGATATAATTCACCCCTCCACTTT
>15|TRBV3-1/TRBV3-2|once|TRBD1|TRBJ2-5
CASSRGQGVRETQYF
TGTGCCAGCAGCAGGGGACAGGGGGTGCGGGAGACCCAGTACTTC
>15|TRBV19|NA|NA|TRBJ1-1
CASSIEDKTGTEAFF
TGTGCCAGTAGTATAGAGGACAAAACGGGCACTGAAGCTTTCTTT
>13|TRBV30|NA|NA|TRBJ2-7
CAWSVGTIYEQYF
TGTGCCTGGAGTGTAGGGACAATCTACGAGCAGTACTTC